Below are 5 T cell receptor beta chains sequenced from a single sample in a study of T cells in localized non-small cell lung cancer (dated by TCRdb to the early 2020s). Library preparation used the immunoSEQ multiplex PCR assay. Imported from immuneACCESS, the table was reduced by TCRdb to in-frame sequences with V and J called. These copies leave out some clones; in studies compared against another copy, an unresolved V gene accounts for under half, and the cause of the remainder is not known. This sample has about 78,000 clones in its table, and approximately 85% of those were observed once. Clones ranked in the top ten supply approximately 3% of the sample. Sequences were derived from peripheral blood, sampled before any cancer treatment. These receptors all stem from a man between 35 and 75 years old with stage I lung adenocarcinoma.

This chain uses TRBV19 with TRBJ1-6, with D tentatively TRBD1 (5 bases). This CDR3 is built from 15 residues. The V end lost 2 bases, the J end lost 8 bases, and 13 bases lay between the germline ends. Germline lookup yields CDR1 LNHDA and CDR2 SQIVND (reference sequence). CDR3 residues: CASSIKNLGDSPLHF. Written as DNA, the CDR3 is TGTGCCAGTAGTATAAAGAATCTAGGGGATTCACCCCTCCACTTT.

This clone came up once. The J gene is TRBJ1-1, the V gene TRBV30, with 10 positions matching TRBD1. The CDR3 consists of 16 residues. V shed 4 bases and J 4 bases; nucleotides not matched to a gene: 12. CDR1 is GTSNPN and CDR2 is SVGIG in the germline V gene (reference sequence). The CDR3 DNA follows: TGTGCCTGGACAGCTGACATTAGGACAGGGGGCACTGAAGCTTTCTTT. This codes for CAWTADIRTGGTEAFF.

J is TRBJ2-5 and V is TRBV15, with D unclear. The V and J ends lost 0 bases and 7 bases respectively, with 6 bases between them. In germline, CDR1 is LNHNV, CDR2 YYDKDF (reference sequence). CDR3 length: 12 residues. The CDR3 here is CATSRDTTTQYF. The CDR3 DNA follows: TGTGCCACCAGCAGAGATACGACGACCCAGTACTTC.

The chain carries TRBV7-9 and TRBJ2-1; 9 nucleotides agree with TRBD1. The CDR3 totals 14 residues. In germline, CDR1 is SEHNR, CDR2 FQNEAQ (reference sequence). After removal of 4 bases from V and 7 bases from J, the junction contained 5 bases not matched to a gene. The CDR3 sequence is CASSSGQGRNEQFF. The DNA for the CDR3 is TGTGCCAGCAGCTCAGGACAGGGGCGTAATGAGCAGTTCTTC.

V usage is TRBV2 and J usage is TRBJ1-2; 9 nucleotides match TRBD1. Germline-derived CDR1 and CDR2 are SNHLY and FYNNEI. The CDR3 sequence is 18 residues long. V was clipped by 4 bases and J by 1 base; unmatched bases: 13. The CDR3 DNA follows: TGTGCCAGCAGTGTGACCCCCCCGATGGGACAGGGTAACTATGGCTACACCTTC. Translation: CASSVTPPMGQGNYGYTF.